Given below is one TCR beta chain in context. With random hexamers, reverse transcription was performed on about 0.5 to 1 ug of RNA. It was immunoSEQ multiplex PCR that amplified TCR beta CDR3 across 54 Vbeta and 13 Jbeta. TCRdb re-analysed the immunoSEQ multiplex PCR reads in MiXCR, keeping a single row per CDR3 protein. Here the sample spans approximately 170,000 distinct CDR3 sequences, approximately 92% being singletons. The sample originates from a study of CD8 T cells in Susac syndrome. The CDR3 has 13 amino acids. Trimming at V came to 5 bases and at J to 6 bases, leaving 5 bases not matched to a gene. Germline-derived CDR1 and CDR2 are MNHEY and SVGAGI. TCR beta from blood CD8+ and CD4+ T cells was sequenced. Both CD4+ and CD8+ T cells were negatively isolated, and TEMRA cells underwent FACS enrichment.

J is TRBJ2-5 and V is TRBV6-5; 8 nucleotides align to TRBD1. This TCR was recovered from a human donor in good health. The sample taken for sequencing was CD4+ T cells from PBMCs. CDR3 in amino acids: CASSDNRGKTQYF. For the CDR3, the DNA is TGTGCCAGCAGTGATAACAGGGGGAAGACCCAGTACTTC.